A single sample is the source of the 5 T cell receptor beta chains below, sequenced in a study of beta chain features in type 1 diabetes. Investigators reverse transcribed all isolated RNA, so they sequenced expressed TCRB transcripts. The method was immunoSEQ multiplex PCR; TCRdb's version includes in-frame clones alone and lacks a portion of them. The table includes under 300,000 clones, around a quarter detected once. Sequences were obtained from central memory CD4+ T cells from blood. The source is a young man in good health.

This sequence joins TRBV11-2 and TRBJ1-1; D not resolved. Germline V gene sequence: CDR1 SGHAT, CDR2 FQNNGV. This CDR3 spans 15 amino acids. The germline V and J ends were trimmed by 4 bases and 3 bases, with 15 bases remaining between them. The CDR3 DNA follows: TGTGCCAGCAGCTCCCCGCGGTGGGGAGACACTGAAGCTTTCTTT. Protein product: CASSSPRWGDTEAFF.

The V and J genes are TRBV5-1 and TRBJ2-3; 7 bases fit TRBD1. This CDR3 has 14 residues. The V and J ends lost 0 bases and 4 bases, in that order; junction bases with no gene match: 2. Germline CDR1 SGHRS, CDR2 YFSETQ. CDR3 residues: CASSLGTGPDTQYF. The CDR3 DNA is TGCGCCAGCAGCTTGGGGACAGGCCCAGATACGCAGTATTTT.

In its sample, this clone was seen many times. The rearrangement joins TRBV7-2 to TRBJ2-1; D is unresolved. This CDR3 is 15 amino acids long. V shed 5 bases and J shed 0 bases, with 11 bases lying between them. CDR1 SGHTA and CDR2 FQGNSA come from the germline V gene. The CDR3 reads CASSIISGSYNEQFF. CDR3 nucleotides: TGTGCCAGCAGCATCATATCGGGCTCCTACAATGAGCAGTTCTTC.

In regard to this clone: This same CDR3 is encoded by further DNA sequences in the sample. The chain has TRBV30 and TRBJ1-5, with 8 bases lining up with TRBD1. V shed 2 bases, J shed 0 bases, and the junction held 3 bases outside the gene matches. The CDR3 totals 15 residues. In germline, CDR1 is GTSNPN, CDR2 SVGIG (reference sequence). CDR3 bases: TGTGCCTGGAGTCCAGGGGGCAATAGCAATCAGCCCCAGCATTTT. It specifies CAWSPGGNSNQPQHF.

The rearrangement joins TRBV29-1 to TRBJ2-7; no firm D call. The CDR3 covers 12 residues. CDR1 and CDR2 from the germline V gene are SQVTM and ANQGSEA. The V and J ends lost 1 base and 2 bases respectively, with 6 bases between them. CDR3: CSVEANAYEQYF. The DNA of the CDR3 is TGCAGCGTTGAAGCGAATGCCTACGAGCAGTACTTC.